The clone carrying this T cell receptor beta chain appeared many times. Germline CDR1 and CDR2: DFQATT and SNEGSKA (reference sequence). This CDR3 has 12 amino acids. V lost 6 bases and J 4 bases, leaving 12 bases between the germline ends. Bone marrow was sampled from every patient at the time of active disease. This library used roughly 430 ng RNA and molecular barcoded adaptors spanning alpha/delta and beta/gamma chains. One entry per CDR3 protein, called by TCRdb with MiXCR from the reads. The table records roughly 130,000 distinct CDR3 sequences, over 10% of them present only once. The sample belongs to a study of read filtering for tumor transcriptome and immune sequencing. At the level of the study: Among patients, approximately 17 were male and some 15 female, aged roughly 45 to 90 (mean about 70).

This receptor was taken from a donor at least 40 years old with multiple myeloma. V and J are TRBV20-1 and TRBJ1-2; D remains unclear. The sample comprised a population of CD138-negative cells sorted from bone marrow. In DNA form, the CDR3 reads TGCAGTGCCGAGCCCCTGAGCTATGGCTACACCTTC. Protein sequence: CSAEPLSYGYTF.